The TCR beta chain under discussion was sequenced for a study of cytomegalovirus exposure and HLA in healthy donors. The study's findings and limits: Many donors shared some public TCRs, even though most TCR sequences were rare. When presence/absence was analysed, sequencing depth was taken to be roughly uniform across donors. A later examination showed that TCR association rates differed by HLA locus, with DRB1 most and HLA-C fewest.

As concerns this clone: Its antigen is as yet unknown.

The CDR3 spans 13 residues. The V end was cut by 8 bases, the J end by 1 base, with 12 bases between. Germline V lookup: CDR1 MNHEY, CDR2 SMNVEV (reference sequence). PCR employed 60 Vbeta and 13 Jbeta primers. Assay used: immunoSEQ multiplex PCR; TCRdb lists only in-frame clones, some missing. The sample comprises some 57,000 clones, about 81% of which are singletons, and roughly 5.3% rests with the top ten. V usage is TRBV27 and J usage is TRBJ2-7; D unclear. The sequencing input was PBMCs. The clonotype originates from a young woman in good health and CMV-seronegative. CDR3 sequence (DNA): TGTGCCAGCGGCAGGCCTCCATCCTACGAGCAGTACTTC. Translating gives CASGRPPSYEQYF.